These T cell receptor beta chains were read from a single sample in a study of T cell repertoires in cytomegalovirus infection. From the reads, TCRdb called clonotypes with MiXCR, one entry per CDR3 protein. The sample shows around 430,000 distinct CDR3 sequences, under 55% of them seen only once. These receptors have no known antigen. The specimen comprised cultured PBMCs, sampled from culture after CMV antigen stimulation. All receptors derive from a human donor in good health (CMV status not recorded). Some clones in this sample may be carry-over from other donors' samples. CDR3s include the opening cysteine and the closing phenylalanine or tryptophan.

TRBV12-3/TRBV12-4 | CASTIIRLYGLTDTQYF
TRBV7-2 | CASSPNRGAYEQYF
TRBV7-2 | CASSRGQGVGELFF
TRBV5-1 | CASRPDSGTEETQYF
TRBV19 | CASSSSGSGVYEQYF
TRBV6-1 | CASSEGLATAPLHF
TRBV19 | CAITGDYGYTF
TRBV7-2 | CASSVGGGPTDTQYF
TRBV12-3/TRBV12-4 | CASSAGMLDYEQYF
TRBV6-2/TRBV6-3 | CASSSSAAGTYEQYF
TRBV7-2 | CASSTKTGLGSYEQYF
TRBV7-8 | CASSLFGRDGYNEQFF
TRBV5-1 | CASSFRAGPYNEQFF
TRBV20-1 | CSVHGTEYEQYF
TRBV20-1 | CSAPGGFENIQYF
TRBV24-1 | CATSSWTSGQETQYF
TRBV7-9 | CASSRTGERGRNEQFF
TRBV24-1 | CATSEPDRGDTQYF
TRBV6-6 | CASSRGTAGAQETQYF
TRBV12-5 | CASGLVRDTEAFF
TRBV29-1 | CSAGERGAQHF
TRBV20-1 | CSARDQYRDYEQYF
TRBV7-9 | CASSGEWGRPSNEQFF
TRBV28 | CASSVPGQGRYNEQFF
TRBV6-6 | CASSYERGYGYTF
TRBV6-1 | CASRRDRERGEQYF
TRBV20-1 | CSAINRGGNEKLFF